The 4 T cell receptor beta chains reported below all come from one sample, sequenced in a study of T cell changes during pregnancy in multiple sclerosis. Sequencing used immunoSEQ multiplex PCR; TCRdb keeps in-frame clones, though not all of them. In the table there are about 75,000 clones, over 85% of which are singletons. The sample consisted of CD4+ T cells from peripheral blood mononuclear cells, taken after pregnancy. Receptors originate from a female donor with multiple sclerosis, enrolled in a pregnancy study.

The genes are TRBV28 and TRBJ2-2; TRBD2 matches 10 bases. Germline V lookup: CDR1 MDHEN, CDR2 SYDVKM. CDR3 size: 16 residues. With 3 bases clipped from V and 8 bases from J, the junction kept 9 bases outside the gene matches. The CDR3 region has the DNA TGTGCCAGCAGTTTCCGCCGGACTAGCGGTAGGGGGGAGCTGTTTTTT. This codes for CASSFRRTSGRGELFF.

The chain links TRBV5-1 to TRBJ1-3; D perhaps matches TRBD1 (5 bases). V lost 7 bases to trimming and J lost 0 bases, with 14 bases between them. The CDR3 has 15 amino acids. Germline CDR1 SGHRS, CDR2 YFSETQ. CDR3 loop: CASGRDSSSGNTIYF. As DNA, the CDR3 is TGCGCCAGCGGAAGGGACTCGAGCTCTGGAAACACCATATATTTT. The full variable domain, in which reference TRBV5-1 and TRBJ1-3 provide the parts outside the CDR3, is KAGVTQTPRYLIKTRGQQVTLSCSPISGHRSVSWYQQTPGQGLQFLFEYFSETQRNKGNFPGRFSGRQFSNSRSEMNVSTLELGDSALYLCASGRDSSSGNTIYFGEGSWLTVV.

The CDR3: CASSPGTANTGELFF. Here the CDR3 DNA reads TGTGCCAGCAGCCCCGGGACAGCGAACACCGGGGAGCTGTTTTTT. The chain joins TRBV7-6 to TRBJ2-2; 7 bases align to TRBD1. Germline values: CDR1 SGHVS, CDR2 FNYEAQ. V dropped 5 bases and J dropped 0; count of bases not matched to a gene: 3. The CDR3 length is 15 residues.

To note about this clone: At one boundary the junction diverges from the germline segment, which might be a read error. The J gene is TRBJ2-5, the V gene TRBV7-7; possible D gene TRBD2, 6 bases. CDR1 SSHAT and CDR2 FNYEAQ come from the germline V gene (reference sequence). CDR3 length: 13 amino acids. This CDR3 is CASTPGRQETQYF. For the CDR3, the DNA is TGTGCTAGCACCCCAGGGAGGCAAGAGACCCAGTACTTC.